A selection of T cell receptor beta chains follows, all from one sample in a study of patients and donors after allogeneic stem cell transplantation. MiXCR, run by TCRdb on the RT-PCR reads, gives a single entry per CDR3 protein. This table holds more than 75,000 distinct CDR3 sequences, roughly 5.2% found once. Sequencing was done on a sample of blood, either unsorted or a sorted T cell fraction (not recorded which). The origin of the receptors is a human donor who was either an allogeneic HSCT recipient or a stem cell or donor lymphocyte infusion donor (not recorded which). It is not recorded whose cells these are; they may come from a transplant donor. CDR3s include the opening cysteine and the closing phenylalanine or tryptophan. D genes are given only for firm matches. Only part of the rows carry a size: once, few, many, or a class if the clone is expanded.

D,J,V,size,CDR3,DNA
TRBD1,TRBJ1-2,TRBV12-3/TRBV12-4,many,CASRPGTGNYGYTF,TGTGCCAGCCGTCCCGGGACAGGGAACTATGGCTACACCTTC
TRBD1,TRBJ2-4,TRBV28,many,CASSLETGRNIQYF,TGTGCCAGCAGTTTGGAGACAGGGCGGAACATTCAGTACTTC
TRBD1,TRBJ1-2,TRBV27,NA,CASSLMGQGARGYTF,TGTGCCAGCAGTCTCATGGGACAGGGGGCGCGAGGCTACACCTTC
NA,TRBJ2-7,TRBV27,NA,CASSSPAGAKGEQYF,TGTGCCAGCAGTTCCCCCGCAGGGGCTAAGGGCGAGCAGTACTTC
NA,TRBJ1-1,TRBV6-5,many,CASSYSGRGTTEAFF,TGTGCCAGCAGTTACTCAGGGCGGGGAACCACTGAAGCTTTCTTT
NA,TRBJ1-6,TRBV11-3,few,CASSLESSYNSPLHF,TGTGCCAGCAGCTTAGAAAGCTCCTATAATTCACCCCTCCACTTT
TRBD1,TRBJ2-7,TRBV28,many,CASSDTIDRDYF,TGTGCCAGCAGTGATACTATTGACAGGGATTACTTC
NA,TRBJ2-5,TRBV19,many,CASSIDIGERGTQYF,TGTGCCAGTAGTATAGATATCGGGGAACGAGGGACCCAGTACTTC
TRBD2,TRBJ2-2,TRBV7-8,many,CASSLYWVAGGTGELFF,TGTGCCAGCAGCTTATATTGGGTAGCGGGGGGCACCGGGGAGCTGTTTTTT
TRBD2,TRBJ2-3,TRBV11-1,many,CASSPGTSGRSSADTQYF,TGTGCCAGCAGCCCCGGGACTAGCGGGAGGAGTAGCGCAGATACGCAGTATTTT
TRBD2,TRBJ2-1,TRBV2,NA,CASQGLAGSGPYNEQFF,TGTGCCAGCCAGGGACTAGCGGGCTCAGGACCCTACAATGAGCAGTTCTTC
NA,TRBJ2-1,TRBV12-3/TRBV12-4,many,CASSHTRVLWNEQFF,TGTGCCAGCAGTCACACCAGGGTTTTGTGGAATGAGCAGTTCTTC
NA,TRBJ1-5,TRBV12-3/TRBV12-4,many,CASSLMAAGGQPQHF,TGTGCCAGCAGTTTAATGGCAGCCGGCGGTCAGCCCCAGCATTTT
NA,TRBJ1-2,TRBV6-5,many,CASSYSTGQAGYTF,TGTGCCAGCAGTTACTCGACTGGCCAGGCGGGCTACACCTTC
TRBD1,TRBJ1-2,TRBV20-1,many,CSARAFGQATRTYGYTF,TGCAGTGCTAGAGCGTTTGGACAGGCCACCCGAACTTATGGCTACACCTTC
NA,TRBJ2-7,TRBV28,many,CASSPLLGNFYEQYF,TGTGCCAGCAGTCCCCTTTTGGGTAATTTCTACGAGCAGTACTTC
TRBD1,TRBJ2-3,TRBV7-2,many,CASSLVGTGSTDTQYF,TGTGCCAGCAGCTTAGTGGGGACAGGGAGCACAGATACGCAGTATTTT
NA,TRBJ2-3,TRBV25-1,many,CASSLGHPSTDTQYF,TGTGCCAGCAGTTTGGGACACCCTAGCACAGATACGCAGTATTTT
NA,TRBJ1-1,TRBV5-4,many,CASSLEEGTEAFF,TGTGCCAGCAGCTTGGAGGAGGGCACTGAAGCTTTCTTT
NA,TRBJ2-1,TRBV11-2,many,CASSLGDYEQFF,TGTGCCAGCAGCTTGGGGGACTATGAGCAGTTCTTC
NA,TRBJ2-7,TRBV4-1,many,CASPRPTRDYEQYF,TGCGCCAGTCCCAGGCCGACTCGAGACTACGAGCAGTACTTC
NA,TRBJ2-5,TRBV20-1,many,CSARTLGQTQETQYF,TGCAGTGCTAGAACCCTCGGGCAGACTCAAGAGACCCAGTACTTC